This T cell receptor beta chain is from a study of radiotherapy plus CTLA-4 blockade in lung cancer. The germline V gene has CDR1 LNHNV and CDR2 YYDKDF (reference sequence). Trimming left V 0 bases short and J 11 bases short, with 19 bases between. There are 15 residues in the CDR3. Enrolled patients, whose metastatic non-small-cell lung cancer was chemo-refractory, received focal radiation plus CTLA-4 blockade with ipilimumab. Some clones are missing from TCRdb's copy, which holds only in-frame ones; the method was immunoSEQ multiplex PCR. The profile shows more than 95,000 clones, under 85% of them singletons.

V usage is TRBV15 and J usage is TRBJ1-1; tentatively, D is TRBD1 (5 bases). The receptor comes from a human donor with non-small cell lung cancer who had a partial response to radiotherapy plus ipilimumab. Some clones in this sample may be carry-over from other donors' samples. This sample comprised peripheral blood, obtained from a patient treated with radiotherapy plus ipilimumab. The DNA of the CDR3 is TGTGCCACCAGCAGAGAAGTCAGGGAGGTAACCGAGGCTTTCTTT. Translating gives CATSREVREVTEAFF.